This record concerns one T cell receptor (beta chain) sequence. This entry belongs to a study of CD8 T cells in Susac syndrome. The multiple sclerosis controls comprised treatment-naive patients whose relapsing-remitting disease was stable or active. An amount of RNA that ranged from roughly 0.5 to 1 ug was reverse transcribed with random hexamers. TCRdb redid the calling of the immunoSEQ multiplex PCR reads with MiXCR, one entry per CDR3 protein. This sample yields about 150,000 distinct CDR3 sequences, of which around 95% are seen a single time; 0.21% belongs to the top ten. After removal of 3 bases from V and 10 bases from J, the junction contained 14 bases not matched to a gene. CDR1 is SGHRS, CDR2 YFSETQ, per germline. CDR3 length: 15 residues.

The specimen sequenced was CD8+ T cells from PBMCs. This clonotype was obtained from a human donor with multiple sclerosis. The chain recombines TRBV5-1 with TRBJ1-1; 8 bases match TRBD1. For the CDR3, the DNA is TGCGCCAGCAGCTGGAGACAACAGGGGGATGGGAGAGCTTTCTTT. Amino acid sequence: CASSWRQQGDGRAFF. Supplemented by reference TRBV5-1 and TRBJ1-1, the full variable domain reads KAGVTQTPRYLIKTRGQQVTLSCSPISGHRSVSWYQQTPGQGLQFLFEYFSETQRNKGNFPGRFSGRQFSNSRSEMNVSTLELGDSALYLCASSWRQQGDGRAFFGQGTRLTVV.